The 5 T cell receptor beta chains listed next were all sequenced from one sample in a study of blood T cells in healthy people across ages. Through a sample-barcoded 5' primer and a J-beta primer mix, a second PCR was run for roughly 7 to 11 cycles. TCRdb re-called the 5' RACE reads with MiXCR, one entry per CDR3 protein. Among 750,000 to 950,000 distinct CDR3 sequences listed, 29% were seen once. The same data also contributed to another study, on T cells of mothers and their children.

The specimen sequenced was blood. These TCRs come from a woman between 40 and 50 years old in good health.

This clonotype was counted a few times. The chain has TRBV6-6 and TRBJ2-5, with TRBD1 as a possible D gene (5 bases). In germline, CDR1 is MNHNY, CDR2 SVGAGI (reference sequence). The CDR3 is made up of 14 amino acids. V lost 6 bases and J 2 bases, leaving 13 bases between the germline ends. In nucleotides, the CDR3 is TGTGCCAGCAGCGCAGCAGGGCGGCAAGAGACCCAGTACTTC. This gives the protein CASSAAGRQETQYF.

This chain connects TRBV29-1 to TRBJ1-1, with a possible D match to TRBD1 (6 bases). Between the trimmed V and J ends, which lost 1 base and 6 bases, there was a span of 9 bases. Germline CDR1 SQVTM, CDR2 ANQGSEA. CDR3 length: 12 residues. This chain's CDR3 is CSVEGEGAEAFF. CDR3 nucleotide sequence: TGCAGCGTTGAAGGGGAGGGGGCTGAAGCTTTCTTT.

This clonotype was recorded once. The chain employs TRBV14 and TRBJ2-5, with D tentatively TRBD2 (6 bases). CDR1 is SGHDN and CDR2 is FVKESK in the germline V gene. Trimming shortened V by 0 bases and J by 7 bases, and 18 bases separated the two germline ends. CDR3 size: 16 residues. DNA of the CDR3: TGTGCCAGCAGCCAAGAGCGCGGGTCAAGGAGGGGGACCCAGTACTTC. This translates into CASSQERGSRRGTQYF.

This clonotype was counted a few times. The CDR3 region is CSAREGLAGGPYNEQFF. CDR3 coding DNA: TGCAGTGCTAGAGAGGGACTAGCGGGGGGGCCCTACAATGAGCAGTTCTTC. The chain joins TRBV20-1 to TRBJ2-1; 16 bases agree with TRBD2. The germline V gene encodes CDR1 DFQATT and CDR2 SNEGSKA (reference sequence). CDR3 length: 17 amino acids. V lost 0 bases, J lost 2 bases, and 1 base stayed unmatched.

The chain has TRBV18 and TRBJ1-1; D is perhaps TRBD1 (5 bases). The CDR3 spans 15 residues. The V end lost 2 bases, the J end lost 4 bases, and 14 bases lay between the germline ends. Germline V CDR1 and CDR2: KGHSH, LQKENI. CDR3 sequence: CASSPIGDLSTEAFF. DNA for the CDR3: TGTGCCAGCTCACCAATTGGGGACTTGAGCACTGAAGCTTTCTTT.